One sample yielded the 12 T cell receptor beta chains listed below, sequenced in a study of T-cell memory formation after mild COVID-19. TCRdb re-analysed the 5' RACE reads in MiXCR, keeping a single row per CDR3 protein. This sample has a few hundred thousand distinct CDR3 sequences, with roughly 15% found just once. Material for sequencing was PBMCs or a T cell subset sorted from them (not recorded which). The receptors were sampled from a man aged 18 to 30 who had mild COVID-19 (a few samples of this study predate the infection). Cell type and time point are not known.

This chain links TRBV4-3 with TRBJ1-2; D is ambiguous. V lost 1 base and J 1 base, leaving 10 bases between the germline ends. Germline CDR1 and CDR2: LGHNA and YSLEER. The CDR3 loop spans 15 amino acids. The CDR3 DNA sequence: TGCGCCAGCAGCCAAGGGGGAGGCCTTAACTATGGCTACACCTTC. Translated, it gives CASSQGGGLNYGYTF.

This clonotype was observed a few times. This chain joins TRBV7-6 and TRBJ1-5; D is unresolved. This CDR3 has 13 amino acids. Trimming took 1 base from V and 10 from J, leaving 11 bases between them. Germline V gives CDR1 SGHVS, CDR2 FNYEAQ. DNA of the CDR3: TGTGCCAGCAGCTTAGATCCCCGCAGCCCCCAGCATTTT. It is translated as CASSLDPRSPQHF.

This clonotype was counted between two and nine times. The chain employs TRBV7-9 and TRBJ2-1, with 10 bases lining up with TRBD2. CDR3 length: 15 amino acids. From germline, CDR1 is SEHNR and CDR2 FQNEAQ (reference sequence). V lost 5 bases and J lost 12; bases outside the gene matches: 13. CDR3 in amino acids: CASSHSGTSVLGQFF. The CDR3 DNA sequence: TGTGCCAGCAGCCACTCCGGGACTAGCGTCCTGGGGCAGTTCTTC.

This clonotype was recorded many times. The chain combines TRBV5-1 with TRBJ2-5, with a tentative D call TRBD2 (7 bases). The CDR3 totals 16 residues. Germline loops: CDR1 SGHRS, CDR2 YFSETQ. Trimming stripped 0 bases from V and 1 base from J, with 13 bases between. CDR3 DNA: TGCGCCAGCAGCTTGGCCGAGGGGGGGATCCAAGAGACCCAGTACTTC. It yields the protein CASSLAEGGIQETQYF. Full variable domain (outside the CDR3, taken from reference TRBV5-1 and TRBJ2-5): KAGVTQTPRYLIKTRGQQVTLSCSPISGHRSVSWYQQTPGQGLQFLFEYFSETQRNKGNFPGRFSGRQFSNSRSEMNVSTLELGDSALYLCASSLAEGGIQETQYFGPGTRLLVL.

This clonotype was seen more than once but under ten times. The chain joins TRBV6-5 to TRBJ1-2, with TRBD1 as a possible D gene (6 bases). This CDR3 contains 13 residues. Germline CDR1 is MNHEY and CDR2 is SVGAGI. V shed 6 bases and J shed 4 bases, with 12 bases lying between them. The CDR3 nucleotides are TGTGCCAGCAGAGTCCTACAGGGCTATGGCTACACCTTC. It specifies CASRVLQGYGYTF.

The V gene is TRBV11-2, the J gene TRBJ1-1, with D maybe TRBD1 (5 bases). Germline V lookup: CDR1 SGHAT, CDR2 FQNNGV. V was trimmed by 5 bases and J by 7 bases, leaving 11 bases between them. CDR3 length: 12 amino acids. The CDR3 region is CASSRDPFEAFF. The CDR3 coding sequence is TGTGCCAGCAGCAGGGACCCTTTTGAAGCTTTCTTT.

This sequence joins TRBV20-1 and TRBJ2-2, with 7 nucleotides matching TRBD1. Germline CDR1 DFQATT, CDR2 SNEGSKA (reference sequence). This CDR3 spans 14 amino acids. With 0 bases clipped from V and 4 bases from J, the junction kept 2 bases outside the gene matches. The CDR3 region is CSAREEGATGELFF. DNA of the CDR3: TGCAGTGCTAGAGAAGAGGGGGCCACCGGGGAGCTGTTTTTT.

This clonotype was seen a few times. This chain uses TRBV21-1 with TRBJ1-2. TRBV21-1 is assigned pseudogene status. The length of the CDR3 is 15 residues. The CDR3 coding sequence is TGTGCCAGCAGCTCAGCGGCAGGAGCTAACTATGGCTACACCTTC. It is translated as CASSSAAGANYGYTF.

This clonotype has a handful of counts. The genes are TRBV20-1 and TRBJ1-5; 7 bases are shared with TRBD1. CDR3 length: 13 amino acids. J gave up 4 bases and V 3 bases, and 3 bases lay outside the gene matches. Germline V CDR1 and CDR2: DFQATT, SNEGSKA (reference sequence). The CDR3 region is CSARGQLNQPQHF. The CDR3 region has the DNA TGCAGTGCTAGGGGACAGCTTAATCAGCCCCAGCATTTT.

This clonotype has a handful of counts. This sequence joins TRBV3-1 and TRBJ2-7; D unresolved. There are 15 residues in the CDR3. Trimming removed 0 bases at V and 1 base at J, with 10 bases between. Germline V gene data show CDR1 as LGHDT and CDR2 as YNNKEL (reference sequence). CDR3 in amino acids: CASSQEVRASYEQYF. CDR3 sequence (DNA): TGTGCCAGCAGCCAAGAGGTACGGGCATCCTACGAGCAGTACTTC.

The chain recombines TRBV7-9 with TRBJ1-1; D ambiguous. Germline V gives CDR1 SEHNR, CDR2 FQNEAQ (reference sequence). The V end lost 2 bases, the J end lost 11 bases, and 12 bases lay between the germline ends. The CDR3 is 12 amino acids. CDR3 nucleotide sequence: TGTGCCAGCAGCTTAACGAGGTCCCGCGCTTTCTTT. Protein product: CASSLTRSRAFF.

The gene calls are TRBV28 and TRBJ2-5, with 10 bases matching TRBD2. V dropped 6 bases and J dropped 1; count of bases not matched to a gene: 5. Germline CDR1 reads MDHEN; CDR2 reads SYDVKM. The CDR3 consists of 15 residues. DNA of the CDR3: TGTGCCAGCAGGGCTAGCGGGGGCTCCCAAGAGACCCAGTACTTC. Protein: CASRASGGSQETQYF.